This TCR beta chain was captured in a study of cytomegalovirus exposure and HLA in healthy donors. Study-level results: Sequences of the TCR beta chain were said to predict the HLA-A and HLA-B alleles of most subjects accurately. Cytomegalovirus association was listed for around 180 TCR beta chains. The majority of TCR sequences were rare, yet some public TCRs appeared in many donors.

Healthy donors of bone marrow made up the group. PCR employed 60 Vbeta and 13 Jbeta primers. Profiling relied on immunoSEQ multiplex PCR, and the TCRdb table lists in-frame clones only, not all of them. The sample totals 75,000 to 85,000 clones; its top ten clones hold 3.5% to 4%. Comments on this clone: What it binds is unknown.

The CDR3 covers 16 residues. Unmatched junction bases numbered 14, after V lost 5 bases and J lost 6 bases. Germline V CDR1 and CDR2: SEHNR, FQNEAQ (reference sequence). This receptor was obtained from a man aged 18-30 years in good health and CMV-seropositive. The gene calls are TRBV7-9 and TRBJ2-7; 9 positions match TRBD2. The source material was PBMCs. CDR3 sequence: CASSPHEASGISEQYF. The CDR3 DNA is TGTGCCAGCAGCCCCCACGAAGCTAGCGGGATTTCCGAGCAGTACTTC.